Below, 19 T cell receptor beta chains from the same sample are listed, as sequenced in a study of beta chain features in type 1 diabetes. The sequenced template was cDNA made from the entire isolated RNA. The method was immunoSEQ multiplex PCR; TCRdb's version includes in-frame clones alone and lacks a portion of them. The data hold about 340,000 clones, with 7.5% to 9% observed a single time. Material: central memory CD4+ T cells from blood. Receptors were obtained from a woman younger than 30 in good health.

The chain employs TRBV28 and TRBJ1-2, with D unclear. Trimming shortened V by 5 bases and J by 7 bases, and 17 bases separated the two germline ends. This CDR3 is built from 14 residues. CDR1 is MDHEN and CDR2 is SYDVKM in the germline V gene. The CDR3 nucleotides read TGTGCCAGCAGTATTGGCGTCCCCGGAGGTGGCTACACCTTC. Amino acids: CASSIGVPGGGYTF.

This clone was observed many times. At one end, the junction sequence differs from germline, possibly due to a read error. This rearrangement joins TRBV11-2 to TRBJ2-7, with D possibly being TRBD2 (5 bases). This CDR3 spans 16 amino acids. Germline V lookup: CDR1 SGHAT, CDR2 FQNNGV. The CDR3 sequence is CASSLPPRASVYDMHF. The CDR3 DNA sequence: TGTGCCAGCAGCTTACCGCCGCGGGCATCTGTCTACGATATGCACTTC.

This rearrangement joins TRBV11-2 to TRBJ1-1; D is ambiguous. This CDR3 contains 13 residues. V gave up 3 bases and J gave up 6 bases, with 11 bases separating them. Germline V lookup: CDR1 SGHAT, CDR2 FQNNGV. The CDR3 protein is CASSFRGPAEAFF. DNA of the CDR3: TGTGCCAGCAGCTTTCGAGGACCCGCTGAAGCTTTCTTT.

The V call is TRBV4-3, the J call TRBJ1-4, with D perhaps TRBD1 (6 bases). The CDR3 has 15 amino acids. The germline V gene encodes CDR1 LGHNA and CDR2 YSLEER. V shed 1 base and J shed 5 bases, with 11 bases lying between them. The CDR3 reads CASSQATGSNEKLFF. CDR3 DNA sequence: TGCGCCAGCAGCCAAGCCACAGGGTCCAATGAAAAACTGTTTTTT.

V gene TRBV5-6 combines with J gene TRBJ2-1; 7 positions match TRBD2. V lost 6 bases to trimming and J lost 7 bases; unmatched junction nucleotides: 10. The germline V gene encodes CDR1 SGHDT and CDR2 YYEEEE. The CDR3 consists of 14 residues. The chain's CDR3 is CASNTLGTINEQFF. CDR3 sequence (DNA): TGTGCCAGCAACACTCTAGGGACTATAAATGAGCAGTTCTTC.

This clone was seen only a few times. The sample holds other DNA sequences that translate to the same CDR3. This chain joins TRBV5-8 and TRBJ1-5, with no clear D. V gave up 4 bases and J gave up 4 bases, with 6 bases separating them. The CDR3 is 12 residues long. CDR1 is SGHTS, CDR2 YDEGEE, per germline. CDR3 in amino acids: CASSPRNQPQHF. The CDR3 DNA follows: TGTGCCAGCAGCCCTCGGAATCAGCCCCAGCATTTT.

This clone was seen more than once but under ten times. V gene TRBV18 combines with J gene TRBJ1-5, with D unresolved. In germline, CDR1 is KGHSH, CDR2 LQKENI. The CDR3 runs 14 residues. The germline V and J ends were trimmed by 3 bases and 0 bases, with 6 bases remaining between them. DNA for the CDR3: TGTGCCAGCTCACCCGCCAATAGCAATCAGCCCCAGCATTTT. It is translated as CASSPANSNQPQHF.

This clone occurred a few times. CDR3 DNA sequence: TGTGCCAGCAGTTACTCCGGCAGCGACCCAGAGACCCAGTACTTC. Protein: CASSYSGSDPETQYF. The chain has TRBV6-5 and TRBJ2-5; D not certain. CDR3 size: 15 residues. Trimming took off 0 bases at V and 4 bases at J, with 12 bases between the two ends. The V gene's germline CDR1 is MNHEY and CDR2 SVGAGI.

This clone was seen a handful of times. V and J are TRBV4-3 and TRBJ2-1; D call uncertain. From germline, CDR1 is LGHNA and CDR2 YSLEER. V was cut by 0 bases and J by 9 bases, with 15 bases left in between. This CDR3 comprises 15 residues. This CDR3 is CASSQDRARGSEQFF. The CDR3 DNA reads TGCGCCAGCAGCCAAGATCGGGCCCGCGGCAGTGAGCAGTTCTTC.

Only a few counts were recorded for this clone. CDR3 amino acids: CASSQEQGPIGEQYF. In DNA, the CDR3 is TGTGCCAGCAGCCAAGAACAGGGGCCCATAGGCGAGCAGTACTTC. The V call is TRBV4-2, the J call TRBJ2-7; TRBD1 agrees at 7 bases. CDR1 LGHNA and CDR2 YNFKEQ come from the germline V gene. The CDR3 length is 15 residues. V shed 0 bases, J shed 6 bases, and the junction held 8 bases outside the gene matches.

A remark on this clone: Relative to the germline gene, one junction end is altered; a read error may explain this. Other DNA sequences in the same sample also yield this CDR3. DNA for the CDR3: TGCGCCAGCAGCCTGACAGGGGGAACTGAAGCTTTCTTT. Its protein product is CASSLTGGTEAFF. This chain links TRBV5-4 with TRBJ1-1, with 9 bases identical to TRBD1. Germline V gene data show CDR1 as SGHNT and CDR2 as YYREEE (reference sequence). The CDR3 sequence is 13 residues long.

This clone was recorded many times. The chain has TRBV4-3 and TRBJ2-2, with TRBD1 as a possible D gene (5 bases). The germline gives CDR1 LGHNA, CDR2 YSLEER. Trimming cost V 6 bases and J 0 bases, with 8 bases left between them. The CDR3 is 14 amino acids. CDR3 sequence (DNA): TGCGCCAGCAGATCGACAGCGAACACCGGGGAGCTGTTTTTT. Amino acids: CASRSTANTGELFF.

This sequence joins TRBV4-2 and TRBJ1-6; TRBD1 aligns across 8 bases. This CDR3 comprises 15 residues. Per the germline V gene, CDR1 is LGHNA and CDR2 is YNFKEQ. Unmatched junction bases numbered 4, after V lost 1 base and J lost 8 bases. CDR3 amino acids: CASSQGNRGDSPLHF. The CDR3 DNA reads as TGTGCCAGCAGCCAAGGGAACAGGGGGGATTCACCCCTCCACTTT.

This rearrangement joins TRBV11-1 to TRBJ2-5; D is uncertain. The J call is doubtful: the DNA matches TRBJ2-7 better. The CDR3 sequence is 12 residues long. CDR1 and CDR2 (germline): SGHAT, FQDESV (reference sequence). The CDR3 loop reads CASSPNDREQYF. In DNA form, the CDR3 reads TGTGCCAGCAGCCCGAATGATCGCGAGCAGTACTTC.

This clone was seen a handful of times. The gene calls are TRBV29-1 and TRBJ2-7, with 9 bases that match TRBD1. Trimming cost V 6 bases and J 4 bases; bases outside gene matches: 1. In germline, CDR1 is SQVTM, CDR2 ANQGSEA. The CDR3 extends over 11 amino acids. This CDR3 reads CSVDRGYEQYF. The CDR3 nucleotides are TGCAGCGTCGACAGGGGGTACGAGCAGTACTTC.

This clone was observed a handful of times. Other nucleotide sequences from this sample produce the same CDR3. V and J are TRBV7-2 and TRBJ2-7; a weak D match, TRBD1 (6 bases). Germline V lookup: CDR1 SGHTA, CDR2 FQGNSA. Trimming left V 2 bases short and J 3 bases short, with 8 bases between. The CDR3 length is 13 residues. The CDR3 sequence: CASSLNRVYEQYF. The CDR3 DNA reads as TGTGCCAGCAGCTTAAACAGGGTCTACGAGCAGTACTTC.

This clone was counted a few times. The chain recombines TRBV11-3 with TRBJ2-2, with D unclear. V lost 3 bases and J 5 bases, leaving 7 bases between the germline ends. There are 13 residues in the CDR3. Germline CDR1 SGHNT, CDR2 YENEEA. CDR3 residues: CASSFSQTGELFF. CDR3 in DNA: TGTGCCAGCAGCTTCTCCCAGACCGGGGAGCTGTTTTTT. Drawing the rest from reference TRBV11-3 and TRBJ2-2, the complete variable domain is EAGVVQSPRYKIIEKKQPVAFWCNPISGHNTLYWYLQNLGQGPELLIRYENEEAVDDSQLPKDRFSAERLKGVDSTLKIQPAELGDSAVYLCASSFSQTGELFFGEGSRLTVL.

This chain links TRBV5-1 with TRBJ2-3; D unresolved. The germline V gene encodes CDR1 SGHRS and CDR2 YFSETQ. This CDR3 has 14 amino acids. The ends were cut back, 0 bases at V and 1 base at J, with 6 bases in the middle. In DNA, the CDR3 is TGCGCCAGCAGCTTGGTTAGCCGCACAGATACGCAGTATTTT. It is translated as CASSLVSRTDTQYF.

This clone was recorded a few times. This chain uses TRBV18 with TRBJ2-4; D is possibly TRBD2 (5 bases). The CDR3 loop spans 14 amino acids. V was clipped by 3 bases and J by 2 bases, with 8 bases between them. Germline CDR1 KGHSH, CDR2 LQKENI. The CDR3 region is CASSPEGSKNIQYF. The CDR3 DNA reads as TGTGCCAGCTCACCCGAGGGCTCCAAAAACATTCAGTACTTC. Complete variable domain (other parts from reference TRBV18 and TRBJ2-4): NAGVMQNPRHLVRRRGQEARLRCSPMKGHSHVYWYRQLPEEGLKFMVYLQKENIIDESGMPKERFSAEFPKEGPSILRIQQVVRGDSAAYFCASSPEGSKNIQYFGAGTRLSVL.